Below, 30 T cell receptor beta chains from the same sample are listed, as sequenced in a study of blood T cell repertoires in COVID-19. Sequencing was performed with immunoSEQ multiplex PCR; in TCRdb, only in-frame clones are kept and a portion is missing. The sample shows tens of thousands of clones, around four fifths of them seen only once. The sequenced sample was peripheral blood. These receptors were obtained from a man between 65 and 80 years old with acute or convalescent COVID-19.

This sequence joins TRBV6-1 and TRBJ1-6; a possible D gene is TRBD1 (6 bases). CDR3 length: 17 residues. Germline V gives CDR1 MNHNS, CDR2 SASEGT. Trimming took 2 bases from V and 5 from J, leaving 16 bases between them. The CDR3 sequence: CASSESSAGVNNSPLHF. In nucleotides, the CDR3 is TGTGCCAGCAGTGAAAGTTCCGCAGGGGTCAATAATTCACCCCTCCACTTT.

This chain links TRBV7-8 with TRBJ2-2; 11 nucleotides match TRBD2. Germline CDR1 SGHVS, CDR2 FQNEAQ. CDR3 size: 16 residues. The J segment lost 6 bases and the V segment lost 2 bases, leaving 5 bases of the junction unmatched. The CDR3 sequence: CASSLSSGRPAGELFF. The CDR3 DNA is TGTGCCAGCAGCTTATCTAGCGGGAGGCCCGCCGGGGAGCTGTTTTTT.

The chain links TRBV5-1 to TRBJ2-1, with D perhaps matching TRBD1 (6 bases). V dropped 1 base and J dropped 7 bases, with 15 bases sitting between them. CDR1 is SGHRS, CDR2 YFSETQ, per germline. This CDR3 has 15 residues. This chain's CDR3 is CASSLTGTPGNEQFF. The CDR3 coding sequence is TGCGCCAGCAGCTTGACAGGGACCCCTGGAAATGAGCAGTTCTTC. The full variable domain, rest sourced from reference TRBV5-1 and TRBJ2-1, is KAGVTQTPRYLIKTRGQQVTLSCSPISGHRSVSWYQQTPGQGLQFLFEYFSETQRNKGNFPGRFSGRQFSNSRSEMNVSTLELGDSALYLCASSLTGTPGNEQFFGPGTRLTVL.

In this sample, this clone turned up a few times. The V gene is TRBV7-2, the J gene TRBJ1-1; no clear D gene. The V end was cut by 0 bases, the J end by 1 base, with 6 bases between. This CDR3 region has 14 residues. CDR1 and CDR2 (germline): SGHTA, FQGNSA. The CDR3 nucleotides are TGTGCCAGCAGCTTAGCCGGGAGGAACACTGAAGCTTTCTTT. It yields the protein CASSLAGRNTEAFF.

Written as DNA, the CDR3 is TGTGCCAGCAGTTACGGGACAGGGGCCTCCTACGAGCAGTACTTC. Protein sequence: CASSYGTGASYEQYF. The chain is built from TRBV6-2 or TRBV6-3 and TRBJ2-7; 10 bases align to TRBD1. With V trimmed by 2 bases and J by 0 bases, 1 base remained unmatched. The CDR3 consists of 15 residues. Germline V gene data show CDR1 as MNHEY and CDR2 as SVGEGT.

The rearrangement uses TRBV19 and TRBJ2-6; the match to TRBD1 covers 11 bases. V was pared by 4 bases and J by 7 bases, with 6 bases of the junction left unmatched. The CDR3 totals 16 residues. The germline V gene has CDR1 LNHDA and CDR2 SQIVND (reference sequence). The CDR3 here is CASSTPGQGAANVLTF. Written as DNA, the CDR3 is TGTGCCAGTAGTACCCCCGGACAGGGGGCAGCCAACGTCCTGACTTTC.

The chain links TRBV21-1 to TRBJ1-2; TRBD1, the D gene given by the table, was not confirmed from the DNA. TRBV21-1 represents a pseudogene. The CDR3 has 13 amino acids. CDR3 sequence (DNA): TGTGCCAGCAGCAAAATACAGGGAAGTTCCTACACCTTC. This encodes CASSKIQGSSYTF.

The V call is TRBV30, the J call TRBJ1-2; 9 bases match TRBD1. Germline lookup yields CDR1 GTSNPN and CDR2 SVGIG (reference sequence). The J segment lost 7 bases and the V segment lost 1 base, leaving 4 bases of the junction unmatched. The CDR3 spans 13 residues. CDR3 sequence (DNA): TGTGCCTGGAGTGGGGGACAGGGCATTGGCTACACCTTC. Translating gives CAWSGGQGIGYTF.

The chain has TRBV7-9 and TRBJ2-7; no clear D gene. Germline CDR1 is SEHNR and CDR2 is FQNEAQ (reference sequence). The germline V and J ends were trimmed by 5 bases and 4 bases, with 9 bases remaining between them. The CDR3 is made up of 12 amino acids. In DNA, the CDR3 is TGTGCCAGCAGCCCTACGAGTTACGAGCAGTACTTC. Residues: CASSPTSYEQYF.

This chain uses TRBV6-5 with TRBJ2-1; 7 bases match TRBD2. Trimming cost V 6 bases and J 4 bases; bases outside gene matches: 9. Germline V gene sequence: CDR1 MNHEY, CDR2 SVGAGI. The CDR3 consists of 15 residues. DNA for the CDR3: TGTGCCAGCAGCAGCGGGACTGATCCGTACAATGAGCAGTTCTTC. Its translation is CASSSGTDPYNEQFF.

The rearrangement links TRBV2 to TRBJ1-1; 10 positions match TRBD1. Losses at the gene ends were 3 bases for V and 1 base for J; bases not matched to a gene: 2. Germline values: CDR1 SNHLY, CDR2 FYNNEI. The CDR3 contains 15 residues. The CDR3, as DNA: TGTGCCAGCAGTGAGACAGGGGGCGGGAACACTGAAGCTTTCTTT. Translation: CASSETGGGNTEAFF.

The chain recombines TRBV5-6 with TRBJ2-7, with a tentative D call TRBD1 (7 bases). V was shortened by 3 bases and J by 3 bases, with 22 bases between the two germline ends. This CDR3 has 17 residues. Germline assignment: CDR1 SGHDT and CDR2 YYEEEE. This chain's CDR3 is CASSWGVERQGDYEQYF. CDR3 in DNA: TGTGCCAGCAGCTGGGGGGTAGAAAGACAGGGAGACTACGAGCAGTACTTC. The full variable domain, in which reference TRBV5-6 and TRBJ2-7 provide the parts outside the CDR3, is DAGVTQSPTHLIKTRGQQVTLRCSPKSGHDTVSWYQQALGQGPQFIFQYYEEEERQRGNFPDRFSGHQFPNYSSELNVNALLLGDSALYLCASSWGVERQGDYEQYFGPGTRLTVT.

The gene calls are TRBV6-2 or TRBV6-3 and TRBJ2-7; TRBD2 might be the D (5 bases). CDR3 size: 14 residues. The germline V and J ends were trimmed by 1 base and 3 bases, with 10 bases remaining between them. Germline CDR1 and CDR2: MNHEY and SVGEGT. CDR3 loop: CASSYFGVNYEQYF. In DNA form, the CDR3 reads TGTGCCAGCAGTTACTTCGGGGTTAACTACGAGCAGTACTTC.

V and J are TRBV10-3 and TRBJ1-6, with 9 bases aligning to TRBD1. With V trimmed by 3 bases and J by 10 bases, 7 bases remained unmatched. The length of the CDR3 is 15 residues. CDR1 and CDR2 (germline): ENHRY, SYGVKD. The CDR3 DNA follows: TGTGCCATCAGTGAAGCGGGACAGGGAGGCTCACCCCTCCACTTT. Translating gives CAISEAGQGGSPLHF.

The chain is built from TRBV5-4 and TRBJ1-2; 7 nucleotides line up with TRBD1. The CDR3 has 13 amino acids. The V segment lost 5 bases and the J segment 4 bases; nucleotides outside the gene matches: 5. Germline V gene data show CDR1 as SGHNT and CDR2 as YYREEE (reference sequence). As DNA, the CDR3 is TGTGCCAGCAGTTTTACAGGGGCCTATGGCTACACCTTC. It codes for CASSFTGAYGYTF.

This clone was seen more than once but under ten times. V and J are TRBV5-4 and TRBJ1-2; TRBD1 might be the D (6 bases). CDR1 and CDR2 from the germline V gene are SGHNT and YYREEE (reference sequence). Trimming took off 4 bases at V and 5 bases at J, with 12 bases between the two ends. There are 13 residues in the CDR3. Written as DNA, the CDR3 is TGTGCCAGCAGCATGGTAGGGGGTTATGGCTACACCTTC. This gives the protein CASSMVGGYGYTF.

The CDR3 sequence is CASSWTATSTDTQYF. In DNA form, the CDR3 reads TGTGCCAGCAGTTGGACAGCCACTAGCACAGATACGCAGTATTTT. V and J are TRBV6-5 and TRBJ2-3, with a possible D match to TRBD1 (6 bases). Trimming cost V 4 bases and J 0 bases, with 11 bases left between them. The CDR3 length is 15 residues. CDR1 and CDR2 (germline): MNHEY, SVGAGI.

The gene calls are TRBV24-1 and TRBJ2-3; TRBD2 matches 12 bases. Germline assignment: CDR1 KGHDR and CDR2 SFDVKD. J gave up 1 base and V 4 bases, and 11 bases lay outside the gene matches. The CDR3 totals 19 residues. In DNA form, the CDR3 reads TGTGCCACCAGTGACGTGGGACTAGCGGGCCGCAGGGGCACAGATACGCAGTATTTT. Its translation: CATSDVGLAGRRGTDTQYF.

This chain uses TRBV6-5 with TRBJ1-1, with D tentatively TRBD1 (5 bases). V was cut by 2 bases and J by 3 bases, with 10 bases left in between. There are 14 residues in the CDR3. The germline V gene encodes CDR1 MNHEY and CDR2 SVGAGI. CDR3 in amino acids: CASSYREGYTEAFF. Written as DNA, the CDR3 is TGTGCCAGCAGTTACAGGGAGGGGTACACTGAAGCTTTCTTT.

The chain has TRBV19 and TRBJ2-3, with D perhaps matching TRBD2 (5 bases). The CDR3 contains 15 residues. Germline CDR1 is LNHDA and CDR2 is SQIVND (reference sequence). V was cut by 5 bases and J by 2 bases, with 14 bases left in between. The CDR3 spells CASSDDSGYTDTQYF. The CDR3, as DNA: TGTGCCAGTAGTGATGATTCGGGGTACACAGATACGCAGTATTTT.

The rearrangement joins TRBV7-9 to TRBJ2-3, with 8 bases fitting TRBD1. Looked up from germline, CDR1 is SEHNR and CDR2 is FQNEAQ (reference sequence). After removal of 5 bases from V and 2 bases from J, the junction contained 9 bases not matched to a gene. The CDR3 has 16 amino acids. The CDR3 bases are TGTGCCAGCAGCCTCCTTGGGGACAGGAACACAGATACGCAGTATTTT. Amino acids: CASSLLGDRNTDTQYF.

The rearrangement uses TRBV6-1 and TRBJ2-2; D is uncertain. The V gene's germline CDR1 is MNHNS and CDR2 SASEGT. The CDR3 spans 12 residues. The V end was cut by 3 bases, the J end by 5 bases, with 4 bases between. The CDR3 here is CASSDETGELFF. CDR3 bases: TGTGCCAGCAGTGATGAGACCGGGGAGCTGTTTTTT.

The V call is TRBV5-1, the J call TRBJ1-5, with TRBD1 matching over 10 bases. Germline V gene sequence: CDR1 SGHRS, CDR2 YFSETQ. This CDR3 contains 14 residues. With 4 bases clipped from V and 4 bases from J, the junction kept 2 bases outside the gene matches. CDR3 nucleotide sequence: TGCGCCAGCAGCCCGGGACAGGGGAATCAGCCCCAGCATTTT. This gives the protein CASSPGQGNQPQHF.

The rearrangement joins TRBV28 to TRBJ1-5; 9 bases line up with TRBD1. This CDR3 spans 16 amino acids. The J segment lost 7 bases and the V segment lost 5 bases, leaving 12 bases of the junction unmatched. Per germline, CDR1 MDHEN and CDR2 SYDVKM. Here the CDR3 reads CASSGDLGTGLQPQHF. The CDR3 DNA reads TGTGCCAGCAGTGGGGACTTAGGGACAGGGCTCCAGCCCCAGCATTTT. The full variable domain, in which reference TRBV28 and TRBJ1-5 provide the parts outside the CDR3, is DVKVTQSSRYLVKRTGEKVFLECVQDMDHENMFWYRQDPGLGLRLIYFSYDVKMKEKGDIPEGYSVSREKKERFSLILESASTNQTSMYLCASSGDLGTGLQPQHFGDGTRLSIL.

The chain carries TRBV19 and TRBJ1-3, with 7 bases fitting TRBD1. J gave up 3 bases and V 4 bases, and 6 bases lay outside the gene matches. The CDR3 extends over 15 amino acids. CDR1 and CDR2 from the germline V gene are LNHDA and SQIVND (reference sequence). CDR3 amino acids: CASSNDRVNGNTIYF. As DNA, the CDR3 is TGTGCCAGTAGTAACGACAGGGTGAATGGAAACACCATATATTTT.

This clone appeared a few times. In nucleotides, the CDR3 is TGTGCCAGCAGCAAAAAAGGGGTAGCGGCCCTCTACAATGAGCAGTTCTTC. It yields the protein CASSKKGVAALYNEQFF. This chain uses TRBV21-1 with TRBJ2-1; the tabulated D call, TRBD2, remains unverified against the DNA. TRBV21-1 corresponds to a pseudogene. The CDR3 is 17 amino acids.

The V call is TRBV6-5, the J call TRBJ1-5; TRBD1 matches at 7 bases. CDR1 MNHEY and CDR2 SVGAGI come from the germline V gene. J lost 7 bases, V lost 6 bases, and 9 bases had no gene match. The CDR3 is 14 amino acids. The CDR3 loop reads CASRQQGNGQPQHF. CDR3 bases: TGTGCCAGCAGGCAACAGGGGAATGGACAGCCCCAGCATTTT.

The J gene is TRBJ1-5, the V gene TRBV6-5; possibly TRBD1 for D (5 bases). This CDR3 has 14 amino acids. Germline loops: CDR1 MNHEY, CDR2 SVGAGI. V was shortened by 10 bases and J by 0 bases, with 13 bases between the two germline ends. In nucleotides, the CDR3 is TGTGCCACCAAAACAGGAAATAGCAATCAGCCCCAGCATTTT. Its protein is CATKTGNSNQPQHF.

The rearrangement links TRBV19 to TRBJ2-2; D unresolved. This CDR3 is 15 amino acids long. The germline gives CDR1 LNHDA, CDR2 SQIVND (reference sequence). V lost 5 bases, J lost 2 bases, and 12 bases lay in between. The CDR3 DNA sequence: TGTGCCAGTAGTGGGCAGGCCTATAACACCGGGGAGCTGTTTTTT. Protein sequence: CASSGQAYNTGELFF.

The rearrangement uses TRBV3-1 (or the pseudogene TRBV3-2) and TRBJ1-1; the D is unclear. The CDR3 is 14 residues long. Trimming shortened V by 4 bases and J by 5 bases, and 14 bases separated the two germline ends. Germline lookup yields CDR1 LGHDT and CDR2 YNNKEL (reference sequence). The CDR3 DNA is TGTGCCAGCAGCCCCCCGACATCTCGTACTGAAGCTTTCTTT. Translated: CASSPPTSRTEAFF.